The 22 T cell receptor beta chains below come from one sample, sequenced in a study of T cell changes during pregnancy in multiple sclerosis. TCRdb keeps only in-frame clones here, not all; method: immunoSEQ multiplex PCR. This table has 29,000 or so clones, more than 90% appearing once. The source was CD8+ T cells from peripheral blood mononuclear cells, collected before pregnancy. The receptor set was obtained from a female donor with multiple sclerosis, enrolled in a pregnancy study.

This chain links TRBV2 with TRBJ1-4; 8 nucleotides match TRBD1. The CDR3 runs to 13 residues. The germline V gene encodes CDR1 SNHLY and CDR2 FYNNEI. The V gene end was trimmed by 8 bases and the J gene end by 5 bases; junction bases not matched to a gene: 4. Written as DNA, the CDR3 is TGTGCCAGCTGGGACAGGCAAAATGAAAAACTGTTTTTT. Protein: CASWDRQNEKLFF.

V is TRBV9 and J is TRBJ1-2, with no clear D. The V gene's germline CDR1 is SGDLS and CDR2 YYNGEE. V shed 0 bases and J shed 6 bases, with 6 bases lying between them. This CDR3 is built from 12 residues. CDR3 loop: CASSVATDGYTF. The CDR3 bases are TGTGCCAGCAGCGTAGCTACAGATGGCTACACCTTC.

V is TRBV11-2 and J is TRBJ2-7, with D tentatively TRBD2 (6 bases). The CDR3 is made up of 14 amino acids. V was pared by 1 base and J by 4 bases, with 11 bases between. Looked up from germline, CDR1 is SGHAT and CDR2 is FQNNGV. As DNA, the CDR3 is TGTGCCAGCAGCTTAGGGGCGGGGACTTACGAGCAGTACTTC. Translated, it gives CASSLGAGTYEQYF. The entire variable domain, with the rest obtained from reference TRBV11-2 and TRBJ2-7, is as follows: EAGVAQSPRYKIIEKRQSVAFWCNPISGHATLYWYQQILGQGPKLLIQFQNNGVVDDSQLPKDRFSAERLKGVDSTLKIQPAKLEDSAVYLCASSLGAGTYEQYFGPGTRLTVT.

Only a few counts were recorded for this clone. The chain couples TRBV7-8 to TRBJ2-7; 7 bases are shared with TRBD1. The J segment lost 5 bases and the V segment lost 1 base, leaving 11 bases of the junction unmatched. Germline V gene lookup returns CDR1 SGHVS and CDR2 FQNEAQ. The CDR3 totals 16 residues. CDR3 in amino acids: CASSLVPLDRVDEQYF. CDR3 nucleotide sequence: TGTGCCAGCAGCTTAGTACCCCTCGACAGGGTCGACGAGCAGTACTTC.

The genes are TRBV19 and TRBJ1-5, with 7 bases fitting TRBD1. CDR3 length: 15 residues. The V gene's germline CDR1 is LNHDA and CDR2 SQIVND (reference sequence). V was clipped by 9 bases and J by 1 base; unmatched bases: 9. This CDR3 reads CASHRGEGSNQPQHF. The CDR3 DNA sequence: TGTGCCAGCCACAGGGGCGAGGGGAGCAATCAGCCCCAGCATTTT.

The CDR3 coding sequence is TGTGCCAGTAGTTTAACCCCGGGACTCCGGACTGAAGCTTTCTTT. It is translated as CASSLTPGLRTEAFF. The V gene is TRBV19, the J gene TRBJ1-1, with D maybe TRBD1 (5 bases). Germline CDR1 and CDR2: LNHDA and SQIVND (reference sequence). The V gene lost 5 bases and the J gene lost 5 bases, with 18 bases spanning the gap. The CDR3 consists of 15 residues.

The chain has TRBV9 and TRBJ2-5, with 8 bases that match TRBD2. After removal of 4 bases from V and 1 base from J, the junction contained 9 bases not matched to a gene. CDR1 is SGDLS and CDR2 is YYNGEE in the germline V gene. CDR3 size: 16 residues. CDR3 region: CASSPPRSGGQETQYF. The CDR3 coding sequence is TGTGCCAGCAGCCCCCCTAGGAGCGGGGGCCAAGAGACCCAGTACTTC.

The chain uses TRBV6-6 and TRBJ2-7; 9 nucleotides match TRBD1. From germline, CDR1 is MNHNY and CDR2 SVGAGI (reference sequence). With 2 bases clipped from V and 5 bases from J, the junction kept 7 bases outside the gene matches. The CDR3 spans 15 residues. As DNA, the CDR3 is TGTGCCAGCAGTTACGGGGGGACAGGGACCCACGAGCAGTACTTC. Its protein product is CASSYGGTGTHEQYF.

This chain connects TRBV30 to TRBJ2-5, with 7 bases aligning to TRBD2. Germline CDR1 and CDR2: GTSNPN and SVGIG (reference sequence). The CDR3 has 16 amino acids. The trim removed 2 bases at V and 5 bases at J, leaving 14 bases unmatched. CDR3: CAWSSSRGRGGETQYF. CDR3 coding DNA: TGTGCCTGGAGTTCTTCTCGCGGGCGGGGAGGGGAGACCCAGTACTTC.

The chain links TRBV27 to TRBJ1-5; TRBD1 might be the D (5 bases). Trimming stripped 5 bases from V and 7 bases from J, with 39 bases between. Germline loops: CDR1 MNHEY, CDR2 SMNVEV (reference sequence). The CDR3 covers 22 residues. The CDR3 nucleotides are TGTGCCAGCAGTCCCCGACCACATCCCCCCCAGCGGACAACCTCAGGAGGGCAGCCCCAGCATTTT. Its protein product is CASSPRPHPPQRTTSGGQPQHF.

This clone turned up a few times. The chain carries TRBV4-2 and TRBJ2-5, with 12 bases aligning to TRBD1. V dropped 0 bases and J dropped 7; count of bases not matched to a gene: 12. Germline V lookup: CDR1 LGHNA, CDR2 YNFKEQ. This CDR3 is built from 18 residues. The chain's CDR3 is CASSQDVPGQGAKGTQYF. As DNA, the CDR3 is TGTGCCAGCAGCCAAGATGTTCCGGGACAGGGGGCGAAAGGGACCCAGTACTTC.

V usage is TRBV10-2 and J usage is TRBJ2-1, with D hard to call. Germline CDR1 is WSHSY and CDR2 is SAAADI. The CDR3 consists of 14 residues. V was clipped by 0 bases and J by 7 bases, with 10 bases between them. In nucleotides, the CDR3 is TGCGCCAGCAGTGAGTCGATTTCAGAAAATGAGCAGTTCTTC. Its translation is CASSESISENEQFF.

This chain connects TRBV9 to TRBJ2-1, with 7 bases lining up with TRBD1. The CDR3 length is 15 residues. Trimming cost V 0 bases and J 3 bases; bases outside gene matches: 3. Germline V lookup: CDR1 SGDLS, CDR2 YYNGEE. The CDR3 protein is CASSVEGGGYNEQFF. DNA for the CDR3: TGTGCCAGCAGCGTAGAAGGGGGCGGCTACAATGAGCAGTTCTTC.

The CDR3 region is CASSPILGQGAGETQYF. The CDR3 DNA reads TGTGCCAGCAGTCCGATACTTGGACAGGGAGCGGGGGAGACCCAGTACTTC. The rearrangement joins TRBV27 to TRBJ2-5; tentative D call: TRBD1 (8 bases). V lost 5 bases and J lost 5, with 24 bases in between. This CDR3 spans 17 amino acids. Germline assignment: CDR1 MNHEY and CDR2 SMNVEV (reference sequence).

The chain uses TRBV30 and TRBJ2-2; 8 bases agree with TRBD2. Germline lookup yields CDR1 GTSNPN and CDR2 SVGIG (reference sequence). The J segment lost 3 bases and the V segment lost 8 bases, leaving 17 bases of the junction unmatched. The CDR3 is 17 amino acids. CDR3 sequence (DNA): TGTGCCCTCAATCGTTATGTAGCGGGAAGATACACCGGGGAGCTGTTTTTT. It codes for CALNRYVAGRYTGELFF.

This clone has only one observation. The V and J genes are TRBV2 and TRBJ2-1, with D hard to call. The germline V gene has CDR1 SNHLY and CDR2 FYNNEI. This CDR3 spans 14 amino acids. Trimming took off 4 bases at V and 3 bases at J, with 10 bases between the two ends. In nucleotides, the CDR3 is TGTGCCAGCAGTGTGGGCCCCGGCTACAATGAGCAGTTCTTC. This sequence encodes CASSVGPGYNEQFF.

The J gene is TRBJ1-2, the V gene TRBV5-1; D unclear. Trimming pared 4 bases from V and 4 bases from J, leaving 11 bases between. The CDR3 consists of 13 residues. Germline V gene lookup returns CDR1 SGHRS and CDR2 YFSETQ. CDR3 residues: CASSPRRTYGYTF. The CDR3, as DNA: TGCGCCAGCAGCCCCCGCAGAACCTATGGCTACACCTTC.

The chain combines TRBV29-1 with TRBJ2-7; the D gene is possibly TRBD2 (6 bases). Trimming removed 0 bases at V and 3 bases at J, with 18 bases between. This CDR3 contains 16 residues. From germline, CDR1 is SQVTM and CDR2 ANQGSEA. The CDR3 bases are TGCAGCGTTGAAGATCTTACTCAGACGGGACTCTACGAGCAGTACTTC. It is translated as CSVEDLTQTGLYEQYF.

V usage is TRBV29-1 and J usage is TRBJ2-7; 7 positions match TRBD2. Germline trimming cut 7 bases from V and 2 bases from J; bases unmatched to any gene: 14. In germline, CDR1 is SQVTM, CDR2 ANQGSEA. CDR3 length equals 15 residues. In DNA form, the CDR3 reads TGCAGCGCCCGTGGGGGGGAAATTGTCCCCTACGAGCAGTACTTC. Protein: CSARGGEIVPYEQYF.

The V and J genes are TRBV6-4 and TRBJ2-2, with 7 bases that match TRBD2. This CDR3 is built from 15 residues. The V gene end was trimmed by 0 bases and the J gene end by 3 bases; junction bases not matched to a gene: 1. Per the germline V gene, CDR1 is MRHNA and CDR2 is SNTAGT. CDR3 DNA sequence: TGTGCCAGCAGTGACTCGCGGGAGCACACCGGGGAGCTGTTTTTT. Translation gives CASSDSREHTGELFF.

The rearrangement uses TRBV5-1 and TRBJ2-3; 15 bases fit TRBD2. The CDR3 sequence is 17 residues long. V trimming: 3 bases; J trimming: 5 bases; junction bases outside the gene matches: 7. Per germline, CDR1 SGHRS and CDR2 YFSETQ. The CDR3 sequence: CASSSLGLAGGVDTQYF. Written as DNA, the CDR3 is TGCGCCAGCAGCTCCCTCGGACTAGCGGGAGGGGTAGATACGCAGTATTTT.

The V gene is TRBV11-1, the J gene TRBJ2-7, with 8 bases lining up with TRBD1. This CDR3 is built from 14 residues. Trimming cost V 5 bases and J 3 bases; bases outside gene matches: 6. CDR1 and CDR2 from the germline V gene are SGHAT and FQDESV (reference sequence). This CDR3 is CASSTSTGDYEQYF. CDR3 in DNA: TGTGCCAGCAGCACATCGACAGGGGACTACGAGCAGTACTTC.